One and the same sample provided the 4 T cell receptor beta chains below, sequenced in a study of shared clonotypes between healthy human individuals. Only in-frame clones appear in the TCRdb table, and some are missing; sequencing was by immunoSEQ multiplex PCR. The sample lists just over 2,000,000 clones, over 85% seen once, with 0.13% in the top ten. Sequences were obtained from naive CD4+ T cells sorted from blood. Sample subset: CD45RA+ positively selected. All receptors derive from a man younger than 30 in good health.

This chain joins TRBV10-1 and TRBJ2-7; 7 bases are shared with TRBD1. CDR3 length: 15 amino acids. CDR1 and CDR2 (germline): WNHNN, SYGVQD (reference sequence). Trimming removed 4 bases from V and 2 bases from J; junction bases left unmatched: 8. The CDR3 nucleotides read TGCGCCAGCAGTGGGACAGGCATGAATACCTACGAGCAGTACTTC. Its translation is CASSGTGMNTYEQYF.

J is TRBJ2-7 and V is TRBV2, with 7 bases lining up with TRBD1. Looked up from germline, CDR1 is SNHLY and CDR2 is FYNNEI. V dropped 5 bases and J dropped 2; count of bases not matched to a gene: 3. The CDR3 consists of 13 residues. This CDR3 is CASSLQGAYEQYF. CDR3 DNA: TGTGCCAGCAGTCTGCAGGGGGCCTACGAGCAGTACTTC.

This chain joins TRBV18 and TRBJ2-7, with 11 bases identical to TRBD1. CDR3 length: 18 amino acids. Trimming cost V 3 bases and J 1 base; bases outside gene matches: 11. Per germline, CDR1 KGHSH and CDR2 LQKENI. The DNA of the CDR3 is TGTGCCAGCTCACCGCTCGGAATCGGGACAGGGGGATCCTACGAGCAGTACTTC. Translation gives CASSPLGIGTGGSYEQYF.

The V call is TRBV18, the J call TRBJ1-1; D is unresolved. CDR1 and CDR2 from the germline V gene are KGHSH and LQKENI. V was cut by 8 bases and J by 1 base, with 14 bases left in between. The CDR3 has 14 residues. The chain's CDR3 is CASLPPAGNTEAFF. The CDR3 DNA reads as TGTGCCAGCCTCCCCCCCGCAGGGAACACTGAAGCTTTCTTT.